The source of this T cell receptor beta chain is a study of shared clonotypes between healthy human individuals. Whole-study context: Per donor, three plates held CD4 naive cells, three held CD4 memory, two held CD8 naive and one held CD8 memory.

Worth noting for this clone: No antigen is known for it.

Study-wide findings and caveats: Sharing across four donors was highest in naive CD4 (around 5%) and lowest in memory CD8 (about 0.4%). It was the few donors that limited the genetic and exposure-history diversity represented.

Everyone who donated was a Caucasian adult who lived in Nashville, Tennessee. CDR3 size: 14 residues. Germline V lookup: CDR1 SGHNT, CDR2 YYREEE (reference sequence). The trim removed 3 bases at V and 2 bases at J, leaving 3 bases unmatched. Libraries were prepared by immunoSEQ multiplex PCR; TCRdb keeps only in-frame clonotypes and omits some of them. Here the sample spans hundreds of thousands of clones, around 73% being singletons. Source material: memory CD4+ T cells sorted from blood. The sample's subset: CD45RA-negative fraction. This receptor was obtained from a woman aged 25 to 39 in good health. The V gene is TRBV5-4, the J gene TRBJ1-2; 8 nucleotides align to TRBD1. CDR3 DNA: TGTGCCAGCAGCTGGGGGGACAGGAACTATGGCTACACCTTC. Protein sequence: CASSWGDRNYGYTF.